This TCR beta chain was sequenced during a study of blood T cells in healthy people across ages. Comment on this clonotype: The target antigen is unknown.

Primers used in a second PCR of about 6 to 11 cycles were a sample-barcoded 5' primer and a J-beta primer mix. TCRdb independently ran MiXCR on the 5' RACE reads; one entry per CDR3 protein. The sample contains about 1.1 million distinct CDR3 sequences, about two fifths of which appear only once. The study recruited healthy Caucasian donors from Russia who were aged about 6 to 95. Donors gave about 10 milliliters of peripheral blood apiece. Study-level points and caveats: A strong correlation between TCR beta diversity and naive T cell percentage was seen.

The sequence was collected from a man younger than 35 in good health. The sequencing input was blood.

DNA for the CDR3: TGTGCCAGCAGTTTCCAGGGCTCGGGCAATGAGCAGTTCTTC. Translation gives CASSFQGSGNEQFF. V is TRBV27 and J is TRBJ2-1; D perhaps matches TRBD1 (5 bases). Trimming left V 3 bases short and J 6 bases short, with 12 bases between. CDR3 length equals 14 residues. Germline V gene lookup returns CDR1 MNHEY and CDR2 SMNVEV (reference sequence).